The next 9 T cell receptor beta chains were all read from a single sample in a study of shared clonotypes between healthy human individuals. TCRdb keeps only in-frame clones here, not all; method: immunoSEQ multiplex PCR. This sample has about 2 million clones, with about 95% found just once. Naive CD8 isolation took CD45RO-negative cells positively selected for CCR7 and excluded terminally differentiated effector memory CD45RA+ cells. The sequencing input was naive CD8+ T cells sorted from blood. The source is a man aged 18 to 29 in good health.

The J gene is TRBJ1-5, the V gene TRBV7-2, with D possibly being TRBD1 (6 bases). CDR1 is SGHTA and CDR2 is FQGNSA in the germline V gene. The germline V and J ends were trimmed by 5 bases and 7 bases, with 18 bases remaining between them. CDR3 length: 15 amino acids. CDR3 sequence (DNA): TGTGCCAGCAGCCCCGACGGGGGGGCAAGGCAGCCCCAGCATTTT. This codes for CASSPDGGARQPQHF.

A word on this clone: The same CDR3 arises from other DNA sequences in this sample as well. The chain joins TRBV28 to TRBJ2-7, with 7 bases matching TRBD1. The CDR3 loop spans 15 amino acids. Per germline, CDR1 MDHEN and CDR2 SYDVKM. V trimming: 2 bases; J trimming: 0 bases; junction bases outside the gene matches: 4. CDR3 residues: CASSLRGQVSYEQYF. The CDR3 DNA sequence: TGTGCCAGCAGTTTAAGAGGACAGGTCTCCTACGAGCAGTACTTC. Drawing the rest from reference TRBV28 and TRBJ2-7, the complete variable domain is DVKVTQSSRYLVKRTGEKVFLECVQDMDHENMFWYRQDPGLGLRLIYFSYDVKMKEKGDIPEGYSVSREKKERFSLILESASTNQTSMYLCASSLRGQVSYEQYFGPGTRLTVT.

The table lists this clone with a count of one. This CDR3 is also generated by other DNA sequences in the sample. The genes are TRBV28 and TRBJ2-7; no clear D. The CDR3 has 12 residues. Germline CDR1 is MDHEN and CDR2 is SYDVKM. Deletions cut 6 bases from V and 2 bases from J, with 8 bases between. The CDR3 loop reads CASSLTPYEQYF. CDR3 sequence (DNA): TGTGCCAGCAGCCTCACCCCCTACGAGCAGTACTTC.

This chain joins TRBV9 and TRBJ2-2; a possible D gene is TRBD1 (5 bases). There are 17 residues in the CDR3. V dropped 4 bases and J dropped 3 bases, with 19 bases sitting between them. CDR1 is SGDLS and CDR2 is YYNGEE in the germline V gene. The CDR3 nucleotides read TGTGCCAGCAGCCTTTCAGAATTAGGGGCGTACACCGGGGAGCTGTTTTTT. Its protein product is CASSLSELGAYTGELFF.

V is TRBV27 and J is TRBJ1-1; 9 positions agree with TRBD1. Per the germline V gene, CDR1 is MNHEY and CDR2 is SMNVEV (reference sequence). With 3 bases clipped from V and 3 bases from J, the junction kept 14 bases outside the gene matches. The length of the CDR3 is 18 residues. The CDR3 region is CASSFTGQGTMGHTEAFF. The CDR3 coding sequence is TGTGCCAGCAGTTTTACGGGACAGGGCACAATGGGGCACACTGAAGCTTTCTTT.

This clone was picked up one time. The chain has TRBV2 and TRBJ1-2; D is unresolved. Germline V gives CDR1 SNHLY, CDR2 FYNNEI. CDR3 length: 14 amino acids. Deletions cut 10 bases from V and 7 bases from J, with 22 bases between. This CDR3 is CAIGLSTPISGYTF. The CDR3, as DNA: TGTGCCATCGGCTTATCGACCCCCATTAGTGGCTACACCTTC.

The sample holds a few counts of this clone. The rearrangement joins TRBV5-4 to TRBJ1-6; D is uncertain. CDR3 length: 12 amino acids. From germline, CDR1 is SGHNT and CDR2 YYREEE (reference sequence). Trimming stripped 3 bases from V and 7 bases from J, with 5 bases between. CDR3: CASSSENSPLHF. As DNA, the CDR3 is TGTGCCAGCAGCTCGGAAAATTCACCCCTCCACTTT.

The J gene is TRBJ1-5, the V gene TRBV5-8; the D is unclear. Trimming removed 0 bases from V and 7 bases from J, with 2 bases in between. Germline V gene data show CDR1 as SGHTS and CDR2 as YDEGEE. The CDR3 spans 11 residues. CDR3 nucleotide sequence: TGTGCCAGCAGCTTGGAACAGCCCCAGCATTTT. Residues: CASSLEQPQHF.

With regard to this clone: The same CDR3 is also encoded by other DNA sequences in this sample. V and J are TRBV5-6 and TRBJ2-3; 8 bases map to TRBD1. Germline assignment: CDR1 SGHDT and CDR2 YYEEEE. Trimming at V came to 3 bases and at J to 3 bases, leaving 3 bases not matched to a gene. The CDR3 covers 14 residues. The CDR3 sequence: CASSSGGGTDTQYF. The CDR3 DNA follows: TGTGCCAGCAGCTCAGGGGGCGGGACAGATACGCAGTATTTT.